The 31 T cell receptor beta chains presented below share a single source sample, sequenced in a study of blood T cell repertoires in COVID-19. Clones were sequenced by immunoSEQ multiplex PCR, and TCRdb holds only the in-frame ones, with some missing. The sample records roughly 150,000 clones, over 60% being singletons. The sequenced sample was peripheral blood. The receptors here all came from a man in his sixties with acute or convalescent COVID-19.

The table lists this clone with a few counts. The chain employs TRBV5-6 and TRBJ2-1, with 8 bases that match TRBD1. CDR3 length: 15 amino acids. Germline loops: CDR1 SGHDT, CDR2 YYEEEE. J was trimmed by 3 bases and V by 4 bases; bases with no gene match: 6. The CDR3 region is CASSPTGVGYNEQFF. The CDR3 region has the DNA TGTGCCAGCAGCCCGACAGGGGTAGGCTACAATGAGCAGTTCTTC.

The chain recombines TRBV30 with TRBJ2-1; TRBD2 agrees at 8 bases. Germline V CDR1 and CDR2: GTSNPN, SVGIG (reference sequence). This CDR3 is built from 13 residues. With 4 bases clipped from V and 4 bases from J, the junction kept 3 bases outside the gene matches. The CDR3 bases are TGTGCCTGGACCACTAGCGGTTACAATGAGCAGTTCTTC. Residues: CAWTTSGYNEQFF.

The chain is built from TRBV29-1 and TRBJ1-1, with D unclear. This CDR3 is built from 13 residues. V was trimmed by 5 bases and J by 2 bases, leaving 12 bases between them. CDR1 is SQVTM, CDR2 ANQGSEA, per germline. This CDR3 reads CSVTRTGNTEAFF. CDR3 sequence (DNA): TGCAGCGTTACGAGGACGGGAAACACTGAAGCTTTCTTT.

V is TRBV2 and J is TRBJ1-1; D ambiguous. Trimming removed 1 base from V and 9 bases from J, with 24 bases in between. Germline V lookup: CDR1 SNHLY, CDR2 FYNNEI. The CDR3 sequence is 17 residues long. The CDR3 loop is CASSEGVVGGSFEQAFF. CDR3 in DNA: TGTGCCAGCAGTGAAGGAGTAGTCGGAGGATCCTTTGAACAAGCTTTCTTT.

The CDR3 loop is CASMPGTGLYGYTF. CDR3 nucleotide sequence: TGTGCCAGCATGCCCGGGACAGGGCTCTATGGCTACACCTTC. V usage is TRBV10-3 and J usage is TRBJ1-2, with 9 bases identical to TRBD1. The J segment lost 4 bases and the V segment lost 10 bases, leaving 10 bases of the junction unmatched. This CDR3 is 14 amino acids long. Germline assignment: CDR1 ENHRY and CDR2 SYGVKD.

This clone was picked up a small number of times. The V gene is TRBV10-1, the J gene TRBJ2-2; D remains unclear. Germline V gene sequence: CDR1 WNHNN, CDR2 SYGVQD (reference sequence). CDR3 length equals 13 residues. Deletions cut 7 bases from V and 1 base from J, with 7 bases between. The CDR3 region is CASTTGNTGELFF. CDR3 nucleotides: TGCGCCAGCACCACGGGGAACACCGGGGAGCTGTTTTTT.

This chain joins TRBV6-1 and TRBJ2-7; 9 bases match TRBD2. Germline trimming cut 0 bases from V and 8 bases from J; bases unmatched to any gene: 2. The germline V gene encodes CDR1 MNHNS and CDR2 SASEGT. This CDR3 is built from 13 residues. In DNA form, the CDR3 reads TGTGCCAGCAGTGAAGCCGGACTAGCGAAGCAGTACTTC. Translating gives CASSEAGLAKQYF.

In its sample, this clone was seen once. The CDR3 loop reads CASIQGTHTEAFF. CDR3 bases: TGTGCCAGCATTCAGGGGACCCACACTGAAGCTTTCTTT. The gene calls are TRBV6-5 and TRBJ1-1, with TRBD1 as a possible D gene (6 bases). The V end lost 7 bases, the J end lost 3 bases, and 12 bases lay between the germline ends. The germline V gene has CDR1 MNHEY and CDR2 SVGAGI. This CDR3 has 13 residues.

V is TRBV11-2 and J is TRBJ1-1, with TRBD1 as a possible D gene (5 bases). Germline loops: CDR1 SGHAT, CDR2 FQNNGV. Trimming pared 5 bases from V and 4 bases from J, leaving 8 bases between. There are 12 residues in the CDR3. CDR3 in amino acids: CASSQGPTEAFF. Written as DNA, the CDR3 is TGTGCCAGCAGCCAGGGTCCCACTGAAGCTTTCTTT.

This clone was found many times. Germline is not matched at one junction end, which may reflect a read error. CDR3 DNA sequence: TGTGCCAGCGGCTTCGGCGGGGATGAAGCTTTCTTT. Protein: CASGFGGDEAFF. The chain carries TRBV7-3 and TRBJ1-1; D gene ambiguous. Per germline, CDR1 SGHTA and CDR2 FQGTGA. The CDR3 totals 12 residues.

The V call is TRBV5-5, the J call TRBJ1-2; D possibly corresponds to TRBD1 (6 bases). Germline CDR1 SGHKS, CDR2 YYEKEE (reference sequence). The CDR3 is 17 residues long. V was trimmed by 4 bases and J by 3 bases, leaving 22 bases between them. In DNA form, the CDR3 reads TGTGCCAGCAGCGTAAGGGACACCCTATTTTTAGACTATGGCTACACCTTC. This translates into CASSVRDTLFLDYGYTF. The whole variable domain, remainder taken from reference TRBV5-5 and TRBJ1-2, is DAGVTQSPTHLIKTRGQQVTLRCSPISGHKSVSWYQQVLGQGPQFIFQYYEKEERGRGNFPDRFSARQFPNYSSELNVNALLLGDSALYLCASSVRDTLFLDYGYTFGSGTRLTVV.

DNA for the CDR3: TGTGCCAGCAGTTACCGAGTCTCTGGGGCCAACGTCCTGACTTTC. Translating gives CASSYRVSGANVLTF. The chain couples TRBV6-5 to TRBJ2-6; D is ambiguous. This CDR3 is 15 amino acids long. Germline lookup yields CDR1 MNHEY and CDR2 SVGAGI. V lost 2 bases to trimming and J lost 0 bases, with 5 bases between them.

The CDR3 region is CASSQEGANYGYTF. The CDR3 DNA sequence: TGCGCCAGCAGCCAAGAGGGAGCTAACTATGGCTACACCTTC. This rearrangement joins TRBV4-1 to TRBJ1-2; D uncertain. The length of the CDR3 is 14 residues. Germline loops: CDR1 MGHRA, CDR2 YSYEKL. V dropped 0 bases and J dropped 0 bases, with 5 bases sitting between them.

This chain links TRBV10-1 with TRBJ2-7; 9 bases align to TRBD1. J was trimmed by 3 bases and V by 2 bases; bases with no gene match: 2. CDR3 length: 14 residues. CDR1 WNHNN and CDR2 SYGVQD come from the germline V gene (reference sequence). CDR3: CASSEGTGNYEQYF. The CDR3 nucleotides are TGCGCCAGCAGTGAGGGGACAGGGAACTACGAGCAGTACTTC.

J is TRBJ1-1 and V is TRBV6-5; TRBD1 matches at 7 bases. This CDR3 is 14 amino acids long. With V trimmed by 4 bases and J by 4 bases, 6 bases remained unmatched. From germline, CDR1 is MNHEY and CDR2 SVGAGI. CDR3 loop: CASSSQGGLTEAFF. As DNA, the CDR3 is TGTGCCAGCAGTTCCCAGGGGGGCCTCACTGAAGCTTTCTTT.

The genes are TRBV15 and TRBJ2-5, with D tentatively TRBD2 (5 bases). The CDR3 consists of 13 residues. V lost 6 bases, J lost 8 bases, and 16 bases lay in between. Germline CDR1 reads LNHNV; CDR2 reads YYDKDF (reference sequence). The CDR3 loop is CATRSQGRETQYF. As DNA, the CDR3 is TGTGCCACCAGGTCTCAAGGGAGAGAAACCCAGTACTTC.

Worth noting for this clone: This sample also contains other DNA sequences that code for the same CDR3. The chain recombines TRBV19 with TRBJ1-5, with D possibly matching TRBD1 (5 bases). The CDR3 has 13 amino acids. V was pared by 6 bases and J by 2 bases, with 8 bases between. Germline V gives CDR1 LNHDA, CDR2 SQIVND (reference sequence). CDR3 sequence reads: CASRGGGNQPQHF. The CDR3 region has the DNA TGTGCCAGTAGAGGAGGGGGCAATCAGCCCCAGCATTTT. Full variable domain (missing parts from reference TRBV19 and TRBJ1-5): DGGITQSPKYLFRKEGQNVTLSCEQNLNHDAMYWYRQDPGQGLRLIYYSQIVNDFQKGDIAEGYSVSREKKESFPLTVTSAQKNPTAFYLCASRGGGNQPQHFGDGTRLSIL.

The sample holds a few counts of this clone. J is TRBJ1-2 and V is TRBV24-1; a weak D match, TRBD1 (6 bases). CDR3 length: 14 residues. Between the trimmed V and J ends, which lost 2 bases and 6 bases, there was a span of 12 bases. The germline gives CDR1 KGHDR, CDR2 SFDVKD. CDR3 loop: CATSDSWGLDGYTF. CDR3 coding DNA: TGTGCCACCAGTGATTCTTGGGGGCTCGATGGCTACACCTTC.

The genes are TRBV11-2 and TRBJ2-2; weak D call: TRBD2 (5 bases). The CDR3 length is 16 residues. Germline V gene sequence: CDR1 SGHAT, CDR2 FQNNGV. The V gene lost 2 bases and the J gene lost 3 bases, with 13 bases spanning the gap. CDR3 sequence: CASSLREGGDTGELFF. The CDR3 nucleotides are TGTGCCAGCAGCTTAAGGGAAGGAGGAGACACCGGGGAGCTGTTTTTT. Drawing the rest from reference TRBV11-2 and TRBJ2-2, the complete variable domain is EAGVAQSPRYKIIEKRQSVAFWCNPISGHATLYWYQQILGQGPKLLIQFQNNGVVDDSQLPKDRFSAERLKGVDSTLKIQPAKLEDSAVYLCASSLREGGDTGELFFGEGSRLTVL.

The chain uses TRBV29-1 and TRBJ2-2; D unclear. The CDR3 is 15 residues long. Germline V CDR1 and CDR2: SQVTM, ANQGSEA. The V end lost 2 bases, the J end lost 3 bases, and 13 bases lay between the germline ends. CDR3 nucleotide sequence: TGCAGCGTTGAAATGACCGTGGGCCACACCGGGGAGCTGTTTTTT. Its protein is CSVEMTVGHTGELFF.

This clone was counted once. The V call is TRBV6-6, the J call TRBJ1-2; tentative D call: TRBD1 (5 bases). Germline V gives CDR1 MNHNY, CDR2 SVGAGI (reference sequence). The V and J ends lost 6 bases and 1 base respectively, with 18 bases between them. This CDR3 contains 16 residues. The CDR3 sequence: CASSLNAGRLNYGYTF. The CDR3 DNA reads as TGTGCCAGCAGCCTAAATGCGGGACGGCTTAACTATGGCTACACCTTC.

The chain employs TRBV5-4 and TRBJ2-1; 7 positions match TRBD2. The CDR3 has 15 amino acids. V shed 3 bases and J 4 bases; nucleotides not matched to a gene: 7. Germline V gene data show CDR1 as SGHNT and CDR2 as YYREEE (reference sequence). The CDR3, as DNA: TGTGCCAGCAGCTCTTGGGGGGGGAGGTACAATGAGCAGTTCTTC. This gives the protein CASSSWGGRYNEQFF.

The chain joins TRBV10-3 to TRBJ2-5; 9 bases are a match to TRBD1. CDR1 is ENHRY, CDR2 SYGVKD, per germline. The CDR3 runs to 14 residues. V was clipped by 8 bases and J by 2 bases; unmatched bases: 6. Written as DNA, the CDR3 is TGTGCCATCGGACAGGGGCAACCGCAAGAGACCCAGTACTTC. This translates into CAIGQGQPQETQYF.

V usage is TRBV6-5 and J usage is TRBJ1-1; 7 nucleotides agree with TRBD1. Germline V gene sequence: CDR1 MNHEY, CDR2 SVGAGI. The CDR3 consists of 14 residues. Germline trimming cut 2 bases from V and 3 bases from J; bases unmatched to any gene: 3. The DNA of the CDR3 is TGTGCCAGCAGTTACGCAGGGGGATACACTGAAGCTTTCTTT. It is translated as CASSYAGGYTEAFF.

This clone was seen ten or more times. This rearrangement joins TRBV7-8 to TRBJ2-1, with 13 nucleotides matching TRBD2. Germline-derived CDR1 and CDR2 are SGHVS and FQNEAQ. Germline trimming cut 3 bases from V and 7 bases from J; bases unmatched to any gene: 15. This CDR3 comprises 19 residues. The CDR3 reads CASSFPKTSGGTSWNEQFF. The CDR3 nucleotides read TGTGCCAGCAGCTTTCCTAAGACTAGCGGGGGGACCTCTTGGAATGAGCAGTTCTTC.

The chain has TRBV5-1 and TRBJ2-2, with a possible D match to TRBD1 (5 bases). With 3 bases removed from V and 5 bases from J, the gap between germline ends came to 17 bases. The CDR3 has 16 residues. CDR1 is SGHRS, CDR2 YFSETQ, per germline. CDR3 loop: CASSSNQGPPTGELFF. CDR3 DNA sequence: TGCGCCAGCAGCTCGAACCAGGGCCCGCCGACCGGGGAGCTGTTTTTT.

The V call is TRBV18, the J call TRBJ2-2, with 8 nucleotides matching TRBD1. The CDR3 is 16 amino acids. V dropped 2 bases and J dropped 4; count of bases not matched to a gene: 6. Germline CDR1 and CDR2: KGHSH and LQKENI. This CDR3 is CASSPSAQGATGELFF. CDR3 DNA sequence: TGTGCCAGCTCACCATCGGCGCAGGGGGCCACCGGGGAGCTGTTTTTT.

This chain joins TRBV29-1 and TRBJ1-1, with 11 bases matching TRBD1. The V gene end was trimmed by 4 bases and the J gene end by 2 bases; junction bases not matched to a gene: 9. The CDR3 extends over 16 amino acids. From germline, CDR1 is SQVTM and CDR2 ANQGSEA. CDR3 sequence: CSVVSLGQGVNTEAFF. The CDR3, as DNA: TGCAGCGTTGTTAGTTTGGGACAGGGGGTTAACACTGAAGCTTTCTTT.

The V call is TRBV2, the J call TRBJ1-3, with 7 nucleotides matching TRBD1. With V trimmed by 6 bases and J by 0 bases, 8 bases remained unmatched. The length of the CDR3 is 16 residues. The germline gives CDR1 SNHLY, CDR2 FYNNEI. CDR3 residues: CASRKTGDGSGNTIYF. The CDR3 bases are TGTGCCAGCAGGAAAACAGGGGACGGCTCTGGAAACACCATATATTTT.

The V call is TRBV7-8, the J call TRBJ2-5, with 7 nucleotides matching TRBD1. This CDR3 spans 15 amino acids. The V and J ends lost 5 bases and 2 bases, in that order; junction bases with no gene match: 8. Germline V gene lookup returns CDR1 SGHVS and CDR2 FQNEAQ. The CDR3 is CASSILPGQQETQYF. DNA of the CDR3: TGTGCCAGCAGCATTCTACCGGGACAGCAAGAGACCCAGTACTTC. The complete variable domain, with remaining parts taken from reference TRBV7-8 and TRBJ2-5, reads GAGVSQSPRYKVAKRGQDVALRCDPISGHVSLFWYQQALGQGPEFLTYFQNEAQLDKSGLPSDRFFAERPEGSVSTLKIQRTQQEDSAVYLCASSILPGQQETQYFGPGTRLLVL.

The chain couples TRBV19 to TRBJ2-3, with 11 bases matching TRBD2. With V trimmed by 3 bases and J by 2 bases, 4 bases remained unmatched. CDR1 is LNHDA, CDR2 SQIVND, per germline (reference sequence). The CDR3 is 16 amino acids. In DNA form, the CDR3 reads TGTGCCAGTAGTATGGAGACTAGCGGGATCACAGATACGCAGTATTTT. This gives the protein CASSMETSGITDTQYF.